What follows is one T cell receptor (beta chain) and its context. Its antigen is still unknown. This record belongs to a study of blood T cells in healthy people across ages. Findings and limits, study-wide: For the donors, CMV status was unknown and possibly confounded expanded clonotype changes.

Germline CDR1 and CDR2: SGHTA and FQGNSA. The CDR3 sequence is 13 residues long. V lost 4 bases and J lost 13, with 17 bases in between. Combining a sample-barcoded 5' primer with a J-beta primer mix, a second PCR ran for roughly 6 to 12 cycles. MiXCR was run by TCRdb on the 5' RACE reads, yielding one entry per CDR3 protein. This table has 540,000 or so distinct CDR3 sequences, about 45% appearing once. Each sample gave at least 7 million isolated PBMCs. There were at least 6 micrograms of total RNA extracted from every sample. The sequenced sample consisted of blood. The chain links TRBV7-2 to TRBJ2-4, with a possible D match to TRBD1 (6 bases). This receptor was obtained from a man at least 80 years old in good health. For the CDR3, the DNA is TGTGCCAGCAGCTCCCAGCTGGACAGCGACCAGTACTTC. Residues: CASSSQLDSDQYF.